This entry is about one T cell receptor (beta chain). Its antigen is not known. The record originates from a study of shared clonotypes between healthy human individuals. Turning to the study itself: For every donor, three CD4 naive, three CD4 memory, two CD8 naive and one CD8 memory plates were used. Study-level points and caveats: Sequencing depth was expected to influence donor clonotype sharing.

Naive CD8 cells were CD45RO-negative, positively selected for CCR7, excluding terminally differentiated effector memory CD45RA+ cells. Assay used: immunoSEQ multiplex PCR; TCRdb lists only in-frame clones, some missing. The sample gives approximately 840,000 clones, 90% to 98% of which show up once; about 0.22% is in the top ten. The CDR3 is 12 amino acids. Per germline, CDR1 SEHNR and CDR2 FQNEAQ (reference sequence). Trimming left V 4 bases short and J 11 bases short, with 13 bases between. The V gene is TRBV7-9, the J gene TRBJ2-3; maybe TRBD1 (6 bases). Sequenced: naive CD8+ T cells sorted from blood. The sequence derives from a man under 40 in good health. CDR3 protein: CASSSNRDLQYF. CDR3 DNA: TGTGCCAGCAGCTCGAACAGGGATTTGCAGTATTTT.